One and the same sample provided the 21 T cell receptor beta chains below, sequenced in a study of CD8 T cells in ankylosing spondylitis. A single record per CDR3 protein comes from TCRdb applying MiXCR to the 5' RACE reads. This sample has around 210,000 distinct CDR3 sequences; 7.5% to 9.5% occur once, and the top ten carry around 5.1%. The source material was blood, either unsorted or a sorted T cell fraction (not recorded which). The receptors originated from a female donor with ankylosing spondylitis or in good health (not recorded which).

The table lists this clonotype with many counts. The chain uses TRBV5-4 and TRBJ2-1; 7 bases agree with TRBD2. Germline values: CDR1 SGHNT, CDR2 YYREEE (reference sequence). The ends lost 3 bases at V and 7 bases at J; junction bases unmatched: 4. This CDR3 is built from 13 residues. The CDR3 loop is CASSWGGANEQFF. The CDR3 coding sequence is TGTGCCAGCAGCTGGGGGGGAGCGAATGAGCAGTTCTTC.

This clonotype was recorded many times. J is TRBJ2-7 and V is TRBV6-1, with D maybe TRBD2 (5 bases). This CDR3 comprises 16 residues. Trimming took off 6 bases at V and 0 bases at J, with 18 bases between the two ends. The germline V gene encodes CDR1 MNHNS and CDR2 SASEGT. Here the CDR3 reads CASRTQERSSSYEQYF. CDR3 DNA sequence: TGTGCCAGCAGAACCCAGGAGCGGTCGAGCTCCTACGAGCAGTACTTC.

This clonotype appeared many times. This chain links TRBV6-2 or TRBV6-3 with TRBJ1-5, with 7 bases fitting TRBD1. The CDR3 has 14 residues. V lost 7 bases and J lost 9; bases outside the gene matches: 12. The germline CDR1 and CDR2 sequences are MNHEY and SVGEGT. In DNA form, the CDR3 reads TGTGCCAGCACCCCGGGACAGAGCTTTGGGCCCCAGCATTTT. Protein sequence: CASTPGQSFGPQHF.

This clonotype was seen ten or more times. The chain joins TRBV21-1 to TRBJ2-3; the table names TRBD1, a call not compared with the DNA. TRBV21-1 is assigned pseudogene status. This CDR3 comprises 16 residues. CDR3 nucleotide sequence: TGTGCCAGCAGCCGCTCGGAGGCACCCTGGGTAGATACGCAGTATTTT. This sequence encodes CASSRSEAPWVDTQYF.

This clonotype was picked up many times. CDR3 sequence reads: CASSPTGTSQETQYF. The CDR3, as DNA: TGTGCCAGCAGCCCGACCGGGACTAGCCAAGAGACCCAGTACTTC. The chain uses TRBV7-2 and TRBJ2-5; 8 bases match TRBD2. Germline values: CDR1 SGHTA, CDR2 FQGNSA. With 5 bases clipped from V and 1 base from J, the junction kept 6 bases outside the gene matches. CDR3 length equals 15 residues.

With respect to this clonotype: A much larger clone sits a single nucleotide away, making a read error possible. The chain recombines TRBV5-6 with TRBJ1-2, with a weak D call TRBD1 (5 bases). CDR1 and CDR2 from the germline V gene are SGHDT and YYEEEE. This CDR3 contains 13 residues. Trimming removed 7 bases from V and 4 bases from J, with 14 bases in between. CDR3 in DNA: TGTGCCAGCGAGGGACGCCTAGTCTATGGCTACACCTTC. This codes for CASEGRLVYGYTF.

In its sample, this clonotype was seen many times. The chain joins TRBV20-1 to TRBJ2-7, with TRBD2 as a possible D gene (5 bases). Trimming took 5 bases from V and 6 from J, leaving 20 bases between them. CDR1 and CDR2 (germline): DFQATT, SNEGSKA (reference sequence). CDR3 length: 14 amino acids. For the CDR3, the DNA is TGCAGTGCTTCCCCCCGGGTCGCTGCGGGCGAGCAGTACTTC. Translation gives CSASPRVAAGEQYF.

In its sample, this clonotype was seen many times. As DNA, the CDR3 is TGCGCCAGCAGCTTGTGGCAGGCCCGAGCCAACAATGAGCAGTTCTTC. It codes for CASSLWQARANNEQFF. This sequence joins TRBV5-1 and TRBJ2-1; D remains ambiguous. This CDR3 has 16 amino acids. V was trimmed by 1 base and J by 5 bases, leaving 16 bases between them. CDR1 and CDR2 from the germline V gene are SGHRS and YFSETQ.

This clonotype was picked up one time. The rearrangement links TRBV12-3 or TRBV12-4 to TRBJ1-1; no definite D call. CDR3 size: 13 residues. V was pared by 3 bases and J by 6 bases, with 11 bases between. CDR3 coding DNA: TGTGCCAGCAGTTTGGTGGTTGGCGCTGAAGCTTTCTTT. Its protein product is CASSLVVGAEAFF.

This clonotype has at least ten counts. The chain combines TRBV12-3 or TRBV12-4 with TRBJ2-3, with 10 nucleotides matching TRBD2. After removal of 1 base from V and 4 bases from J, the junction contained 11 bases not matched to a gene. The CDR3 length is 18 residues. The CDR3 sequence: CASSLVGKGLAGADTQYF. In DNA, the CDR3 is TGTGCCAGCAGTTTAGTGGGGAAAGGGCTAGCGGGGGCAGATACGCAGTATTTT.

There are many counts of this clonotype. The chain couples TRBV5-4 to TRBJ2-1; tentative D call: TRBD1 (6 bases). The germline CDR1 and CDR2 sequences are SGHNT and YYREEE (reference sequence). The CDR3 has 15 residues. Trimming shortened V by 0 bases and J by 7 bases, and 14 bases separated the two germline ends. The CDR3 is CASSLDREPWNEQFF. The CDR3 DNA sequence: TGTGCCAGCAGCTTGGACAGGGAGCCGTGGAATGAGCAGTTCTTC.

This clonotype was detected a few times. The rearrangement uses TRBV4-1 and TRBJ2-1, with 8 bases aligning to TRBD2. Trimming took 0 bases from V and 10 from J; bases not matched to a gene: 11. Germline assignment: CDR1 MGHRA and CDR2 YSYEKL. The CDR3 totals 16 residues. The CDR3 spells CASSQEVLAGPGEQFF. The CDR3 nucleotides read TGCGCCAGCAGCCAAGAAGTGCTAGCGGGCCCGGGGGAGCAGTTCTTC.

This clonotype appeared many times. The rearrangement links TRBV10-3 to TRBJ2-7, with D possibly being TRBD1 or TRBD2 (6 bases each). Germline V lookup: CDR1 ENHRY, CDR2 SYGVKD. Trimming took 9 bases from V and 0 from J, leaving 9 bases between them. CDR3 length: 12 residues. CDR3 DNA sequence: TGTGCCATAGGGGGGAGCTCCTACGAGCAGTACTTC. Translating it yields CAIGGSSYEQYF.

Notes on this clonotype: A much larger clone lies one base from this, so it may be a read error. The chain's CDR3 is CASSLLRNTGELFF. CDR3 nucleotides: TGTGCCAGCAGCTTACTCAGGAACACCGGGGAGCTGTTTTTT. The rearrangement links TRBV7-2 to TRBJ2-2; D is ambiguous. Germline CDR1 SGHTA, CDR2 FQGNSA. The CDR3 has 14 residues. V dropped 2 bases and J dropped 1 base, with 5 bases sitting between them.

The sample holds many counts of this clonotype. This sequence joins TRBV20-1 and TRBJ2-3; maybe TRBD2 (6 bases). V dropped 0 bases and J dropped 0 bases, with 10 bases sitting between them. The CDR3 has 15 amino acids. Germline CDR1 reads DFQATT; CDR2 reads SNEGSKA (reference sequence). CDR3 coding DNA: TGCAGTGCTAGAGATGGGGGGACTAGCACAGATACGCAGTATTTT. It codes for CSARDGGTSTDTQYF.

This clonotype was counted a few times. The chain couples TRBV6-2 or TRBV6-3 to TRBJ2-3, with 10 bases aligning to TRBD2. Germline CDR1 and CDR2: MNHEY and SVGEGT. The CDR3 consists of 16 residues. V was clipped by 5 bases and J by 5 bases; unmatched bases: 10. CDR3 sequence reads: CASSQDTSGEEDTQYF. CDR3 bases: TGTGCCAGCAGTCAGGATACTAGCGGGGAAGAAGATACGCAGTATTTT.

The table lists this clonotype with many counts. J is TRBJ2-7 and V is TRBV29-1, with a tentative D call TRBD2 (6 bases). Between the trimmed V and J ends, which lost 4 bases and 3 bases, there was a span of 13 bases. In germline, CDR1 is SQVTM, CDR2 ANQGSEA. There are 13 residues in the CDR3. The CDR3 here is CSVGRGPHYEQYF. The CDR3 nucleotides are TGCAGCGTTGGGCGGGGACCGCACTACGAGCAGTACTTC.

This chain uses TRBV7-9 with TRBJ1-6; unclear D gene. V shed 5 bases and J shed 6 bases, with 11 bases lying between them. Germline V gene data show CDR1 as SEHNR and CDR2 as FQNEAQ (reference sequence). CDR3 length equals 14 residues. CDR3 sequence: CASSPDISNSPLHF. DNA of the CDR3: TGTGCCAGCAGCCCTGACATAAGTAATTCACCCCTCCACTTT.

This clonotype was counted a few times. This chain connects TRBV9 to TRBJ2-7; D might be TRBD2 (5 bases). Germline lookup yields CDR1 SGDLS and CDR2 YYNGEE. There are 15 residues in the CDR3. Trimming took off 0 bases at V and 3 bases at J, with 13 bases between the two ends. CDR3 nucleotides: TGTGCCAGCAGCGTAGAGCCGTCGGGGATCTACGAGCAGTACTTC. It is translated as CASSVEPSGIYEQYF.

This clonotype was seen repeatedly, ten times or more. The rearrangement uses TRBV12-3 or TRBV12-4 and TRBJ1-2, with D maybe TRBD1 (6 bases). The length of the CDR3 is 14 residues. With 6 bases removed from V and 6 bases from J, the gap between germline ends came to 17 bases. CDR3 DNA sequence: TGTGCCAGCAGAACCGGACAGCTTCGGGATGGCTACACCTTC. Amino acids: CASRTGQLRDGYTF.

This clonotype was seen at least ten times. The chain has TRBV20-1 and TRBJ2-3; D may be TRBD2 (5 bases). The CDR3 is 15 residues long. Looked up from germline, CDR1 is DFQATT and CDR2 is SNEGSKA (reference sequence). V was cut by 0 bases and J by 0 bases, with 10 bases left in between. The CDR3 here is CSARDAGLSTDTQYF. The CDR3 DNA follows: TGCAGTGCTAGAGATGCGGGCCTGAGCACAGATACGCAGTATTTT.